This is a list of T cell receptor beta chains from one sample in a study of tumor and adjacent non-tumor tissue in lung cancer. Using its own MiXCR run on the multiplex PCR reads, TCRdb lists one record per CDR3 protein. The top ten hold almost 25% of the sample, which has roughly 200,000 distinct CDR3 sequences, 60% to 75% seen once. The sequenced sample was lung tumor tissue. These receptors all stem from a man between 60 and 75 years old with non-small cell lung cancer. The CDR3 runs from the conserved cysteine through the conserved F or W. A D gene is named only where the DNA matches it firmly. Expanded clones are given a class, and other clones once, few, many or no size at all.

V	J	D	length	size	CDR3	DNA
TRBV4-3	TRBJ1-1	.	17	.	CVSIQDVPGSSGTEAFF	TGCGTCAGCATCCAAGACGTTCCGGGCAGTTCGGGCACTGAAGCTTTCTTC
TRBV9	TRBJ2-7	.	16	.	CASNVAITESSYDQYF	TGTGCCAGCAACGTAGCTATCACAGAATCCTCCTACGATCAGTACTTC
TRBV18	TRBJ2-7	TRBD1	16	once	CASSPPAGGASYEQYF	TGTGCCAGCTCACCACCGGCAGGGGGCGCATCCTACGAGCAGTACTTC
TRBV6-5	TRBJ2-7	.	15	.	CANGNGGLTRYEQYF	TGTGCCAACGGCAATGGGGGATTAACTCGCTACGAGCAGTACTTC
TRBV11-1	TRBJ2-1	.	12	once	CARNLRDYEQFF	TGTGCCAGGAACTTAAGGGACTATGAGCAGTTCTTC
TRBV11-1	TRBJ2-7	TRBD1	15	.	CASSSSDRGPYEQYF	TGTGCCAGTAGCTCCTCGGATAGGGGGCCATACGAGCAGTACTTC
TRBV28	TRBJ1-2	TRBD1	16	.	CASSPIRQGLLYGYTF	TGTGCCAGCAGCCCGATCAGACAGGGCCTCCTTTATGGCTACACCTTC
TRBV11-2	TRBJ2-7	TRBD1	15	.	CASGRYGTGGFEQYF	TGTGCCAGCGGCAGATACGGGACAGGGGGTTTCGAGCAGTACTTC
TRBV11-2	TRBJ1-2	.	13	few	CASSLDLGGRYTF	TGTGCCAGCAGCTTAGATCTCGGGGGTCGCTACACCTTC
TRBV28	TRBJ2-5	.	12	few	CASSSFLETQYF	TGTGCCAGCAGCTCTTTTCTGGAGACCCAGTACTTC
TRBV30	TRBJ1-6	TRBD1	15	.	CAWSVLGQVDSLLHF	TGTGCCTGGAGTGTACTGGGACAGGTTGATTCACTCCTCCACTTT
TRBV20-1	TRBJ1-5	TRBD1	13	few	CSSRDRAQSAQHF	TGCAGTTCCCGGGACAGGGCACAATCAGCCCAGCATTTT
TRBV4-3	TRBJ1-2	.	13	.	CASSQLTNYGYSF	TGCGCCAGCAGCCAATTGACGAACTATGGTTACTCCTTC
TRBV7-8	TRBJ2-7	.	14	.	CASSLETGPYEQYF	TGTGCCAGCAGCTTAGAGACTGGACCCTACGAGCAGTACTTC
TRBV5-5	TRBJ1-2	.	15	.	CVSSLGPGPNYDYTF	TGTGTCAGTAGCTTGGGCCCAGGGCCCAACTATGACTACACCTTC
TRBV5-1	TRBJ2-5	.	14	.	CASRDQGGQETQYF	TGCGCCAGCAGGGATCAGGGCGGACAAGAGACCCAGTACTTC
TRBV6-1	TRBJ2-5	.	13	.	CASSRGAGETQYF	TGTGCCAGCAGTCGGGGGGCCGGAGAGACACAGTACTTC
TRBV12-3/TRBV12-4	TRBJ2-3	.	13	few	CASSSVSTDTQYF	TGTGCCAGCAGTTCCGTTAGCACAGATACGCAGTATTTT
TRBV20-1	TRBJ2-1	.	14	once	CSATDKVASNEQFF	TGCAGTGCTACCGACAAGGTCGCTAGCAATGAGCAGTTCTTC
TRBV20-1	TRBJ1-4	TRBD1	13	few	CSARDRGAEKLFF	TGCAGTGCCCGGGACAGGGGGGCTGAAAAACTGTTTTTT
TRBV29-1	TRBJ1-1	.	12	.	CSVEGVSSETFF	TGCAGCGTTGAAGGTGTATCCTCTGAAACTTTCTTT
TRBV29-1	TRBJ2-2	.	12	.	CSVQTVSGEPFF	TGCAGCGTTCAGACTGTCTCCGGGGAGCCGTTTTTT
TRBV12-3/TRBV12-4	TRBJ2-3	.	12	few	CASRRSADTQYF	TGTGCCAGCAGGCGGTCGGCAGATACGCAGTATTTT
TRBV30	TRBJ1-6	.	14	few	CAWSVLGNGSPLHF	TGTGCCTGGAGTGTACTGGGAAATGGTTCACCCCTCCACTTT
TRBV5-4	TRBJ2-3	TRBD2	16	many	CASSSGLAVVTDTQYF	TGTGCCAGCAGCTCGGGACTAGCGGTCGTCACAGATACGCAGTATTTT
TRBV20-1	TRBJ2-3	.	12	.	CTAKGLTDTQYF	TGCACTGCTAAGGGACTCACAGATACGCAGTATTTT
TRBV7-3	TRBJ2-3	.	14	.	CASSLGLASDTQYF	TGTGCCAGCAGCTTAGGGTTAGCCTCAGATACGCAGTATTTT
TRBV29-1	TRBJ2-7	TRBD2	14	.	CSVPGSSGSNKQYF	TGCAGCGTTCCCGGTTCTAGCGGGAGCAACAAGCAGTACTTC
TRBV10-1	TRBJ2-2	.	13	.	CASSERETGELFF	TGCGCCAGCAGTGAGCGGGAAACCGGGGAGCTGTTTTTT
TRBV5-1	TRBJ2-1	TRBD2	19	many	CASSLDPSGGAKSYNEQFF	TGCGCCAGCAGCTTGGACCCTAGCGGGGGGGCCAAGTCCTACAATGAGCAGTTCTTC
TRBV20-1	TRBJ1-6	.	16	.	CSTRTPGPRGNSPLHF	TGCAGTACAAGAACCCCGGGACCCAGGGGTAATTCACCCCTCCACTTT
TRBV20-1	TRBJ1-2	.	15	.	CSVQAPLAGNYGYTF	TGCAGTGTTCAGGCGCCCCTAGCAGGGAACTATGGCTACACCTTC
TRBV5-4	TRBJ1-1	.	15	.	CASSHDGGRNTEAFF	TGCGCCAGCAGCCATGATGGGGGGAGGAACACTGAAGCTTTCTTT
TRBV7-4	TRBJ2-7	TRBD1	14	.	CARRDSPLLLEQYF	TGTGCCAGGAGGGACAGTCCCCTTTTACTCGAGCAGTACTTC
TRBV28	TRBJ2-7	.	13	.	CASSLLLGREQYF	TGTGCCAGCAGTTTACTTCTGGGTCGCGAGCAGTACTTC
TRBV20-1	TRBJ1-1	TRBD1	15	few	CSAPLPGRGDTEAFF	TGCAGTGCCCCCTTGCCTGGCAGGGGGGACACTGAAGCTTTCTTT
TRBV11-2	TRBJ2-6	TRBD1	18	.	CASSLRGQGESEPNVLTF	TGTGCCAGCAGCTTAAGAGGACAGGGCGAGTCTGAGCCCAACGTCCTGACTTTC
TRBV4-2	TRBJ2-6	.	16	.	CAISQVRGEGANVLTF	TGTGCCATCAGCCAAGTGAGGGGGGAGGGGGCCAACGTCCTGACTTTC
TRBV29-1	TRBJ2-2	.	13	.	CCVTEKKTGELFF	TGCTGCGTGACGGAAAAGAAGACCGGGGAGCTGTTTTTT
TRBV20-1	TRBJ2-2	.	15	.	CSAHNLAGATGKLFF	TGCAGTGCCCACAATCTTGCGGGGGCGACCGGGAAGCTGTTTTTT
TRBV19	TRBJ2-1	.	12	once	CASSMEINEQFF	TGTGCCAGTAGTATGGAGATCAATGAGCAGTTCTTC
TRBV6-1	TRBJ1-1	.	13	.	CASRTWLNAEAFF	TGTGCCAGCAGGACATGGTTGAACGCTGAAGCTTTCTTT
TRBV11-3	TRBJ2-1	.	11	once	CASSFSTVQFF	TGTGCCAGCAGCTTCAGTACGGTGCAGTTCTTC
TRBV20-1	TRBJ2-1	TRBD2	18	.	CNAKTSGNSGVPYNEQFF	TGCAATGCTAAGACTAGCGGGAACTCCGGAGTACCATACAATGAGCAGTTCTTC
TRBV30	TRBJ2-1	.	14	few	CAWSVRMSGMEQFF	TGTGCCTGGAGTGTACGTATGAGCGGAATGGAGCAGTTCTTC